Below are 32 T cell receptor beta chains sequenced from a single sample in a study of blood T cells in healthy people across ages. Primed by a sample-barcoded 5' primer and a J-beta primer mix, a second PCR proceeded for 7 to 11 cycles. TCRdb called the 5' RACE reads again in MiXCR, with one record for every CDR3 protein. This sample carries 650,000 to 1,000,000 distinct CDR3 sequences, around 36% of them seen once, and the ten largest clones take approximately 12%. The specimen was blood. These receptors came from a man between 18 and 35 years old in good health.

This clonotype was seen more than once but under ten times. CDR3 in amino acids: CASSSGLGWSNEQFF. CDR3 coding DNA: TGTGCCAGCAGCTCTGGACTCGGTTGGTCCAATGAGCAGTTCTTC. The chain recombines TRBV7-2 with TRBJ2-1, with D possibly TRBD2 on 5 matching bases. V was trimmed by 4 bases and J by 6 bases, leaving 16 bases between them. The CDR3 is 15 residues long. The V gene's germline CDR1 is SGHTA and CDR2 FQGNSA. Full variable domain (rest looked up from reference TRBV7-2 and TRBJ2-1): GAGVSQSPSNKVTEKGKDVELRCDPISGHTALYWYRQSLGQGLEFLIYFQGNSAPDKSGLPSDRFSAERTGGSVSTLTIQRTQQEDSAVYLCASSSGLGWSNEQFFGPGTRLTVL.

This clonotype was observed a single time. This chain uses TRBV19 with TRBJ1-1, with TRBD1 matching 7 bases. V lost 8 bases and J lost 7; bases outside the gene matches: 7. Germline V gene sequence: CDR1 LNHDA, CDR2 SQIVND (reference sequence). CDR3 length equals 12 residues. The CDR3 bases are TGTGCCAGTTCCGACAGGGCTTATGAAGCTTTCTTT. Residues: CASSDRAYEAFF.

The chain combines TRBV4-1 with TRBJ1-2, with D possibly being TRBD1 (6 bases). Trimming stripped 4 bases from V and 0 bases from J, with 15 bases between. CDR3 size: 16 residues. CDR1 is MGHRA and CDR2 is YSYEKL in the germline V gene. The CDR3 loop reads CASSRGVQGTNYGYTF. Written as DNA, the CDR3 is TGCGCCAGCAGCCGAGGGGTACAGGGAACTAACTATGGCTACACCTTC.

Details on this clonotype: A much larger clone is a single base away; this may be a read error. The V and J genes are TRBV20-1 and TRBJ2-3; TRBD2 is a possible D gene (6 bases). V gave up 6 bases and J gave up 2 bases, with 18 bases separating them. The CDR3 runs to 15 residues. From germline, CDR1 is DFQATT and CDR2 SNEGSKA (reference sequence). CDR3 region: CSAPSLAMHTDTQYF. As DNA, the CDR3 is TGCAGTGCCCCCAGTCTAGCGATGCACACAGATACGCAGTATTTT.

The DNA of the CDR3 is TGTGCCAGCAGCCAAGGTGCGTGGGGCTACACCTTC. Its protein is CASSQGAWGYTF. This chain connects TRBV3-1 to TRBJ1-2; D is unclear. The germline gives CDR1 LGHDT, CDR2 YNNKEL (reference sequence). Trimming took 1 base from V and 8 from J, leaving 8 bases between them. This CDR3 comprises 12 residues.

On this clonotype: Just one base apart from a much larger clone, this may be a read error. The rearrangement links TRBV3-1 to TRBJ2-1; D is unresolved. The J call may be mistaken, given a closer DNA end match to TRBJ2-7. This CDR3 is built from 14 residues. The germline V gene has CDR1 LGHDT and CDR2 YNNKEL (reference sequence). CDR3 in DNA: TGTGCCAGCAGCCCCCTAAGCTCCTACAATGAGCAGTACTTC. Protein product: CASSPLSSYNEQYF.

This clonotype turned up a few times. V gene TRBV6-2 or TRBV6-3 combines with J gene TRBJ1-1; 7 bases line up with TRBD1. V dropped 8 bases and J dropped 0; count of bases not matched to a gene: 6. This CDR3 has 14 residues. CDR1 is MNHEY, CDR2 SVGEGT, per germline. CDR3 nucleotide sequence: TGTGCCAGCGCCCCCGGGACAGTGAACACTGAAGCTTTCTTT. This gives the protein CASAPGTVNTEAFF.

On this clonotype itself: Given a much more abundant clone one base away, this may be a read error. V and J are TRBV15 and TRBJ2-5; D remains ambiguous. The end of the DNA is better explained by TRBJ2-1, so the J call may be wrong. This CDR3 spans 13 amino acids. Germline V gives CDR1 LNHNV, CDR2 YYDKDF (reference sequence). CDR3 sequence (DNA): TGTGCCACCAGCAGAGACCGACAAGAGACCCAGTTCTTC. It encodes CATSRDRQETQFF.

J is TRBJ2-5 and V is TRBV4-3, with a tentative D call TRBD1 (6 bases). The DNA end is a closer match to TRBJ2-1, so the J assignment may be wrong. Germline V CDR1 and CDR2: LGHNA, YSLEER. The CDR3 has 15 residues. The CDR3: CASSQDTGPQETQFF. CDR3 nucleotides: TGCGCCAGCAGCCAAGATACAGGGCCCCAAGAGACCCAGTTCTTC.

In this sample, this clonotype turned up many times. The chain couples TRBV7-6 to TRBJ1-5; D is undetermined. Trimming removed 5 bases at V and 7 bases at J, with 12 bases between. Germline values: CDR1 SGHVS, CDR2 FNYEAQ. The CDR3 contains 13 residues. CDR3 coding DNA: TGTGCCAGCAGCCCGACCCTGGGGCAGCCCCAGCATTTT. It specifies CASSPTLGQPQHF.

In its sample, this clonotype was seen a few times. This chain uses TRBV20-1 with TRBJ2-3; 7 bases map to TRBD1. CDR3 length equals 15 residues. Germline CDR1 and CDR2: DFQATT and SNEGSKA (reference sequence). With V trimmed by 0 bases and J by 2 bases, 5 bases remained unmatched. The CDR3 here is CSARDRDSATDTQYF. CDR3 nucleotide sequence: TGCAGTGCTAGAGACAGGGACAGTGCCACAGATACGCAGTATTTT.

This clonotype has just a few counts. This chain uses TRBV4-1 with TRBJ2-5, with D unresolved. Looked up from germline, CDR1 is MGHRA and CDR2 is YSYEKL. This CDR3 contains 14 residues. The ends were cut back, 1 base at V and 2 bases at J, with 8 bases in the middle. The CDR3 region is CASSQVFRQETQYF. CDR3 DNA: TGCGCCAGCAGCCAAGTATTTCGGCAAGAGACCCAGTACTTC.

The chain is built from TRBV20-1 and TRBJ1-2, with 8 nucleotides matching TRBD1. The length of the CDR3 is 13 residues. J lost 10 bases, V lost 3 bases, and 10 bases had no gene match. Germline-derived CDR1 and CDR2 are DFQATT and SNEGSKA (reference sequence). The CDR3 region has the DNA TGCAGTGCTAGTGGTTCCGGGACAGGCCACTACACCTTC. Translation gives CSASGSGTGHYTF.

V gene TRBV7-2 combines with J gene TRBJ2-1; TRBD1 matches 11 bases. The germline CDR1 and CDR2 sequences are SGHTA and FQGNSA. V dropped 5 bases and J dropped 12; count of bases not matched to a gene: 6. The CDR3 consists of 13 residues. CDR3 coding DNA: TGTGCCAGCAGCGGAGGGGACAGGGGGACGCAGTTCTTC. Protein product: CASSGGDRGTQFF.

This clonotype was detected only a few times. The V gene is TRBV6-5, the J gene TRBJ2-5, with 11 bases that match TRBD2. V was pared by 0 bases and J by 0 bases, with 9 bases of the junction left unmatched. There are 19 residues in the CDR3. Germline CDR1 and CDR2: MNHEY and SVGAGI. The CDR3 here is CASSYSRPSGGIDQETQYF. In DNA, the CDR3 is TGTGCCAGCAGTTACTCGAGGCCTAGCGGGGGGATTGACCAAGAGACCCAGTACTTC.

Turning to this clonotype: One base away lies a much larger clone, so this may be a sequencing read error. This sequence joins TRBV7-2 and TRBJ2-5; 16 bases are shared with TRBD2. Germline assignment: CDR1 SGHTA and CDR2 FQGNSA. The length of the CDR3 is 17 residues. CDR3 nucleotides: TGTGTCAGCAGCCCAGGGACTAGCGGGGGGGCGGGGGAGACCCAGTACTTC. Protein: CVSSPGTSGGAGETQYF.

This clonotype was observed a few times. The chain links TRBV6-2 or TRBV6-3 to TRBJ2-1, with 7 positions matching TRBD1. Judging by the DNA end, TRBJ2-7 fits better; the J call may be wrong. Germline CDR1 MNHEY, CDR2 SVGEGT. The CDR3 is made up of 13 amino acids. For the CDR3, the DNA is TGTGCCAGCACCGCAGGGGGATTCGATGAGCAGTACTTC. The encoded protein is CASTAGGFDEQYF.

This chain connects TRBV6-2 or TRBV6-3 to TRBJ1-5; D ambiguous. Germline CDR1 reads MNHEY; CDR2 reads SVGEGT. V was shortened by 2 bases and J by 1 base, with 12 bases between the two germline ends. CDR3 length: 16 residues. Here the CDR3 reads CASSYLGPRSNQPQHF. CDR3 nucleotides: TGTGCCAGCAGTTACCTCGGTCCACGCAGCAATCAGCCCCAGCATTTT.

With regard to this clonotype: A much larger clone is a single base away; this may be a read error. The chain carries TRBV12-3 or TRBV12-4 and TRBJ2-1; D perhaps matches TRBD2 (6 bases). This CDR3 has 13 amino acids. Trimming shortened V by 1 base and J by 10 bases, and 11 bases separated the two germline ends. CDR3 in amino acids: CASSLGADYEQFF. In DNA, the CDR3 is TGTGCCAGCAGTTTAGGGGCGGACTACGAGCAGTTCTTC.

The table lists this clonotype with a few counts. The chain uses TRBV7-2 and TRBJ1-1, with TRBD1 as a possible D gene (5 bases). With 2 bases removed from V and 11 bases from J, the gap between germline ends came to 9 bases. This CDR3 has 11 residues. The germline CDR1 and CDR2 sequences are SGHTA and FQGNSA. The CDR3 DNA reads as TGTGCCAGCAGCTTAAATGGACATGCTTTCTTT. Translated, it gives CASSLNGHAFF.

This clonotype was seen at least ten times. This chain links TRBV6-6 with TRBJ2-7; D is perhaps TRBD1 or TRBD2 (5 bases each). V was cut by 5 bases and J by 5 bases, with 10 bases left in between. The CDR3 consists of 12 residues. Germline V CDR1 and CDR2: MNHNY, SVGAGI (reference sequence). The CDR3 loop reads CASSGAGNEQYF. DNA for the CDR3: TGTGCCAGCAGTGGGGCCGGGAACGAGCAGTACTTC.

The V gene is TRBV7-2, the J gene TRBJ2-3; TRBD2 matches at 13 bases. Germline V gene data show CDR1 as SGHTA and CDR2 as FQGNSA. The CDR3 consists of 19 residues. The trim removed 1 base at V and 0 bases at J, leaving 7 bases unmatched. This CDR3 is CASSLGLAGGTPSTDTQYF. CDR3 nucleotide sequence: TGTGCCAGCAGCTTAGGACTAGCGGGGGGCACTCCTAGCACAGATACGCAGTATTTT.

The rearrangement joins TRBV7-2 to TRBJ1-4, with a weak D call TRBD1 (5 bases). Germline V lookup: CDR1 SGHTA, CDR2 FQGNSA. The CDR3 has 14 amino acids. Trimming took off 5 bases at V and 7 bases at J, with 14 bases between the two ends. The CDR3 bases are TGTGCCAGCAGCCCCGACAGTGAGGGTGAAAAACTGTTTTTT. Its protein is CASSPDSEGEKLFF.

The table lists this clonotype with a count of one. At one boundary the junction diverges from the germline segment, which might be a read error. The chain links TRBV9 to TRBJ2-3; possible D gene TRBD2, 5 bases. Germline V gives CDR1 SGDLS, CDR2 YYNGEE. The CDR3 length is 15 residues. The CDR3 region has the DNA TGTGCCAACAGCCCCCGTGGGAGCTTGGCAGATACGCAGTATTTT. Encoded protein: CANSPRGSLADTQYF.

The rearrangement joins TRBV7-2 to TRBJ1-2, with TRBD1 matching over 9 bases. The V segment lost 8 bases and the J segment 7 bases; nucleotides outside the gene matches: 8. In germline, CDR1 is SGHTA, CDR2 FQGNSA. The CDR3 length is 13 residues. CDR3 in DNA: TGTGCCAGCTTGAGGGACAGGGCCGGTGGCTACACCTTC. Its protein product is CASLRDRAGGYTF.

There are a few counts of this clonotype. The rearrangement joins TRBV12-3 or TRBV12-4 to TRBJ2-1; 10 bases line up with TRBD2. This CDR3 has 18 residues. Trimming at V came to 3 bases and at J to 6 bases, leaving 14 bases not matched to a gene. CDR3 sequence: CASSLSGGGPSHFNEQFF. DNA for the CDR3: TGTGCCAGCAGTTTGAGCGGGGGGGGCCCCTCACACTTCAATGAGCAGTTCTTC.

This clonotype occurred many times. The chain is built from TRBV6-6 and TRBJ2-7, with D possibly matching TRBD2 (5 bases). V was pared by 8 bases and J by 3 bases, with 20 bases between. The CDR3 is 15 amino acids. Germline CDR1 MNHNY, CDR2 SVGAGI (reference sequence). CDR3 bases: TGTGCCAGCTCTCCTGTGAGTCCCGGACTCTACGAGCAGTACTTC. Protein sequence: CASSPVSPGLYEQYF.

The chain carries TRBV15 and TRBJ2-7, with TRBD2 matching over 7 bases. CDR3 length equals 16 residues. Looked up from germline, CDR1 is LNHNV and CDR2 is YYDKDF (reference sequence). The trim removed 1 base at V and 0 bases at J, leaving 6 bases unmatched. The CDR3 DNA reads TGTGCCACCAGCAGAGGACTAGCCGATTCCTCCTACGAGCAGTACTTC. Protein: CATSRGLADSSYEQYF.

The chain links TRBV2 to TRBJ2-1; 8 nucleotides align to TRBD1. Judging by the DNA end, TRBJ2-7 fits better; the J call may be wrong. Germline CDR1 and CDR2: SNHLY and FYNNEI. There are 15 residues in the CDR3. CDR3 nucleotides: TGTGCCAGCAGGGGACAGGAGAGCTCCTACAATGAGCAGTACTTC. Amino acid sequence: CASRGQESSYNEQYF.

This clonotype was seen a few times. The V and J genes are TRBV9 and TRBJ2-7; D unclear. Trimming removed 1 base at V and 3 bases at J, with 14 bases between. The CDR3 spans 15 residues. Germline CDR1 and CDR2: SGDLS and YYNGEE. CDR3 nucleotide sequence: TGTGCCAGCAGCGTAAGTCCCCAAAAGAGCTACGAGCAGTACTTC. Residues: CASSVSPQKSYEQYF.

This clonotype was detected only once. This could be a read error, since a much larger clone is one nucleotide away. The rearrangement uses TRBV5-1 and TRBJ2-7; D possibly corresponds to TRBD2 (6 bases). Trimming took 5 bases from V and 7 from J, leaving 28 bases between them. This CDR3 is 17 amino acids long. Germline CDR1 SGHRS, CDR2 YFSETQ. The CDR3 DNA reads as TGCGCCAGCAGTTCGGACCCCTGGCGGGGATCCTACAATGAGCAGTACTTC. It codes for CASSSDPWRGSYNEQYF.

With respect to this clonotype: A read error may explain this, as a much larger clone is one base away. Here the CDR3 reads CAGRESREQYF. CDR3 nucleotides: TGCGCCGGCAGGGAATCTAGGGAGCAGTACTTC. The rearrangement joins TRBV5-1 to TRBJ2-5; D may correspond to TRBD1 or TRBD2 (5 bases each). Germline lookup yields CDR1 SGHRS and CDR2 YFSETQ. The CDR3 has 11 residues.